The T cell receptor beta chain described here comes from a study of OX40 agonist ivuxolimab in advanced cancers. General study findings and limits: CD4+ and CD8+ blood T cells expanded clonally by week 6 at 0.1 to 3.0 mg/kg.

Sequencing was performed with immunoSEQ multiplex PCR; in TCRdb, only in-frame clones are kept and a portion is missing. The sample contains about 83,000 clones, 84% of which appear only once. Germline V lookup: CDR1 SGHTA, CDR2 FQGNSA. V was shortened by 5 bases and J by 4 bases, with 15 bases between the two germline ends. This CDR3 comprises 15 residues. Comment on this clone: Its antigen is unknown.

This clonotype was obtained from an adult with an advanced solid tumor such as melanoma, head and neck, liver or kidney cancer. Specimen: CD4+ or CD8+ T cells sorted from blood, collected in a trial of the OX40 agonist ivuxolimab. The V gene is TRBV7-2, the J gene TRBJ2-1, with D unresolved. As DNA, the CDR3 is TGTGCCAGCAGCGTGACACGCTCTGGGTACAATGAGCAGTTCTTC. Its translation: CASSVTRSGYNEQFF. Together with reference TRBV7-2 and TRBJ2-1, the CDR3 gives the full variable domain: GAGVSQSPSNKVTEKGKDVELRCDPISGHTALYWYRQSLGQGLEFLIYFQGNSAPDKSGLPSDRFSAERTGGSVSTLTIQRTQQEDSAVYLCASSVTRSGYNEQFFGPGTRLTVL.